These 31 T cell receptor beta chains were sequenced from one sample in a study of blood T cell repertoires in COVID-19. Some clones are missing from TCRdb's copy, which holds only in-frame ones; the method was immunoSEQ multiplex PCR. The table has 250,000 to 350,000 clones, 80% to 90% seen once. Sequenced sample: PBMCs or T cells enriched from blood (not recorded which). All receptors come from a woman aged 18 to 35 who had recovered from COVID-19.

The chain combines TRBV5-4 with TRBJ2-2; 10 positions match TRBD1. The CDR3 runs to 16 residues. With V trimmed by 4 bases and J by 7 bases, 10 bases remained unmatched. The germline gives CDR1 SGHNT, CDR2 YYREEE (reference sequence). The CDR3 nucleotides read TGTGCCAGCAGCCCAAGGACAGGGGGAAGGATCGGGGAGCTGTTTTTT. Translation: CASSPRTGGRIGELFF.

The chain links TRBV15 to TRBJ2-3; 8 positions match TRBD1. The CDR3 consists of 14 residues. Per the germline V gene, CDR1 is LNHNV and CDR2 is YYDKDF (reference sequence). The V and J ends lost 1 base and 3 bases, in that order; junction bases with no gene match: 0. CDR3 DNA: TGTGCCACCAGCAGAGGACAGGGGACAGATACGCAGTATTTT. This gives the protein CATSRGQGTDTQYF.

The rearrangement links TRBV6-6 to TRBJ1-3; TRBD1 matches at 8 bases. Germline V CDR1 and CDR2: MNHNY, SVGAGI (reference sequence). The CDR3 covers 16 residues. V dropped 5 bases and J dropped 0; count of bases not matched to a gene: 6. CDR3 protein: CASSLRTGFSGNTIYF. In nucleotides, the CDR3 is TGTGCCAGCAGTCTCCGGACAGGGTTCTCTGGAAACACCATATATTTT.

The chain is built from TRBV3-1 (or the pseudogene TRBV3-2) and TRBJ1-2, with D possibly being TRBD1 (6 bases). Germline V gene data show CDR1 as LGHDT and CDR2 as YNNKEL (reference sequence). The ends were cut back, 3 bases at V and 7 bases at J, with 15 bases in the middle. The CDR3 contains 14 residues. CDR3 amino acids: CASSQTGTTLGYTF. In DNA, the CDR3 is TGTGCCAGCAGCCAGACCGGGACAACTCTTGGCTACACCTTC.

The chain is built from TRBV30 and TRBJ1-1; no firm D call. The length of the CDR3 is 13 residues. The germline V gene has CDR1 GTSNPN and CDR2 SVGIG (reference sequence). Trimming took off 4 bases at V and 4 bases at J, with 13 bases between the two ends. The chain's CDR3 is CAWILGSGTEAFF. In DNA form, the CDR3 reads TGTGCCTGGATATTGGGCTCCGGCACTGAAGCTTTCTTT. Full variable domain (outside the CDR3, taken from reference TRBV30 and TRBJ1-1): SQTIHQWPATLVQPVGSPLSLECTVEGTSNPNLYWYRQAAGRGLQLLFYSVGIGQISSEVPQNLSASRPQDRQFILSSKKLLLSDSGFYLCAWILGSGTEAFFGQGTRLTVV.

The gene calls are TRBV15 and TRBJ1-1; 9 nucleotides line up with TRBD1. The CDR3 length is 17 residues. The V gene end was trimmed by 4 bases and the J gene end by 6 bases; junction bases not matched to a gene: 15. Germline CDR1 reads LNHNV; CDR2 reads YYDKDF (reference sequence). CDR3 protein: CATSKGTTGGGSPEAFF. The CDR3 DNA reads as TGTGCCACCAGCAAAGGAACGACAGGGGGGGGATCCCCTGAAGCTTTCTTT.

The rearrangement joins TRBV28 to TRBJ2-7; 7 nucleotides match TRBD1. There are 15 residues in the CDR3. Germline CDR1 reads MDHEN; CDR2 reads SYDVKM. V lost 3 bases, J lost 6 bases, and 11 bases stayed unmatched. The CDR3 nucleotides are TGTGCCAGCAGTTTCGGACAGGCGGGCCACGTCGAGCAGTACTTC. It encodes CASSFGQAGHVEQYF.

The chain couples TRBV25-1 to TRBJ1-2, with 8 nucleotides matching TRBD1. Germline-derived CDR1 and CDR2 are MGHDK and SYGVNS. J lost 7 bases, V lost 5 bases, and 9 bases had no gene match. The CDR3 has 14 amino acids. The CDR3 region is CASSSPGGVSGYTF. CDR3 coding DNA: TGTGCCAGCAGTTCACCAGGGGGCGTCTCTGGCTACACCTTC.

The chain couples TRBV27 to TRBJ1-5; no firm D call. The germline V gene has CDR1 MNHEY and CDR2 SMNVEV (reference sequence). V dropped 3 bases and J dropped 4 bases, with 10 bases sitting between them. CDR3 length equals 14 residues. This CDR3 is CASSFGSGNQPQHF. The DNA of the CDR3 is TGTGCCAGCAGTTTCGGATCGGGGAATCAGCCCCAGCATTTT.

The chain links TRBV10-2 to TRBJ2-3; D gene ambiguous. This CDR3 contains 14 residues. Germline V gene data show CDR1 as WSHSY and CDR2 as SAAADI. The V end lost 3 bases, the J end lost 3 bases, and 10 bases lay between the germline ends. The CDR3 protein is CASSDSLGTDTQYF. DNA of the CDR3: TGCGCCAGCAGTGATAGTCTCGGTACAGATACGCAGTATTTT.

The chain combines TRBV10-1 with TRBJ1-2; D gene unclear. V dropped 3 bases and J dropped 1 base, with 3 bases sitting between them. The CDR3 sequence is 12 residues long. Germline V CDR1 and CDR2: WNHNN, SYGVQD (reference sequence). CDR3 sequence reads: CASSDNNYGYTF. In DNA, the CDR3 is TGCGCCAGCAGTGATAATAACTATGGCTACACCTTC.

Here the CDR3 reads CASSEQGTAEAFF. The CDR3 coding sequence is TGTGCCAGCAGTGAGCAGGGCACCGCTGAAGCTTTCTTT. This sequence joins TRBV2 and TRBJ1-1; TRBD1 is a possible D gene (5 bases). Trimming cost V 3 bases and J 6 bases, with 11 bases left between them. CDR1 is SNHLY and CDR2 is FYNNEI in the germline V gene. This CDR3 has 13 residues.

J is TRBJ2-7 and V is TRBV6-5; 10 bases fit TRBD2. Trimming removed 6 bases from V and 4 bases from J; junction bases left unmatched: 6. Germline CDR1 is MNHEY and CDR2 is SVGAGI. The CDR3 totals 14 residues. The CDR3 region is CASRNSGGPYEQYF. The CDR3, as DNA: TGTGCCAGCAGGAATAGCGGGGGGCCTTACGAGCAGTACTTC.

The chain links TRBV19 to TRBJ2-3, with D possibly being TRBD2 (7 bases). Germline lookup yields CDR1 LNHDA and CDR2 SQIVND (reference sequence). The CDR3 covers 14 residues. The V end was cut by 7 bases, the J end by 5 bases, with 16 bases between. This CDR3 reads CASKGGGRRDTQYF. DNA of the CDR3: TGTGCCAGTAAGGGAGGGGGGCGGCGAGATACGCAGTATTTT.

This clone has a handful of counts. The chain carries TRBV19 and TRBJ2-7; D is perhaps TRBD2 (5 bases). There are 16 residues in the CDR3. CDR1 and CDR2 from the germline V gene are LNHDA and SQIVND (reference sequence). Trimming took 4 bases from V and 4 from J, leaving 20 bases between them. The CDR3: CASSRILAGLGYEQYF. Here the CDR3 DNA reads TGTGCCAGTAGTAGGATTCTAGCAGGACTCGGTTACGAGCAGTACTTC.

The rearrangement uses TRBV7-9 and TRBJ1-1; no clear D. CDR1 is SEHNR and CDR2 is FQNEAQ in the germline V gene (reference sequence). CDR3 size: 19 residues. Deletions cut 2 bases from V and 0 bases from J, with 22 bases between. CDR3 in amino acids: CASSLSDGKAQVMNTEAFF. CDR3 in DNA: TGTGCCAGCAGCTTAAGTGACGGGAAGGCGCAGGTGATGAACACTGAAGCTTTCTTT.

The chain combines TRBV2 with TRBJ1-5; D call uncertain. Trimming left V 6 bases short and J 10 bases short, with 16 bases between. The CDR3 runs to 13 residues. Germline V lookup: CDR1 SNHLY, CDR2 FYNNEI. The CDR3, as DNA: TGTGCCAGCAGCTGGGAGGTTTCTGGTCCCCAGCATTTT. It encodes CASSWEVSGPQHF.

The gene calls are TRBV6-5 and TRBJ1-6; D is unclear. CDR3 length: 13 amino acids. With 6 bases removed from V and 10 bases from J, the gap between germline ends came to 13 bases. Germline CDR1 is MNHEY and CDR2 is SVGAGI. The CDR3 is CASRTSQASPLHF. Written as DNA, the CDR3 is TGTGCCAGCAGGACCTCTCAGGCCTCACCCCTCCACTTT.

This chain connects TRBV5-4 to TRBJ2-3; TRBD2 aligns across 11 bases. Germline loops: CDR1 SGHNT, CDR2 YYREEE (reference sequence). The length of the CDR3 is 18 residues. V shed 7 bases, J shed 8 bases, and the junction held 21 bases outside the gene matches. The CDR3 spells CASGTLSGGGADGSTQYF. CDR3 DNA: TGTGCCAGCGGCACCCTTAGCGGGGGGGGAGCCGACGGTAGTACGCAGTATTTT.

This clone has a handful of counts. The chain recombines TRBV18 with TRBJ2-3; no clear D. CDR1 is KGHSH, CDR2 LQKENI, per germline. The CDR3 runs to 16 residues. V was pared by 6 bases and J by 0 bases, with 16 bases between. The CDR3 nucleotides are TGTGCCAGCTCGCACATCTCCCCGACAAGCACAGATACGCAGTATTTT. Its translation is CASSHISPTSTDTQYF.

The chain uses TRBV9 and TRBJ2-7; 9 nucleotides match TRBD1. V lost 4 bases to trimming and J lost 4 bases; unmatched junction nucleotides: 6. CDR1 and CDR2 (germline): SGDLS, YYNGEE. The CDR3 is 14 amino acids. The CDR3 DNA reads TGTGCCAGCAGCCCAGGACAGGGGTATTACGAGCAGTACTTC. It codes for CASSPGQGYYEQYF. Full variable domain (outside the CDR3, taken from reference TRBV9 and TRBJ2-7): DSGVTQTPKHLITATGQRVTLRCSPRSGDLSVYWYQQSLDQGLQFLIQYYNGEERAKGNILERFSAQQFPDLHSELNLSSLELGDSALYFCASSPGQGYYEQYFGPGTRLTVT.

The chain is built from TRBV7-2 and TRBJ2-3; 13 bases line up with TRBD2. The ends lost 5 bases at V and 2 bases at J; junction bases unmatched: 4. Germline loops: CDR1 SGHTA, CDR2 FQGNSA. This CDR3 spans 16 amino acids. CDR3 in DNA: TGTGCCAGCAGCCCAGGACTAGCGGGGGACACAGATACGCAGTATTTT. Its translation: CASSPGLAGDTDTQYF.

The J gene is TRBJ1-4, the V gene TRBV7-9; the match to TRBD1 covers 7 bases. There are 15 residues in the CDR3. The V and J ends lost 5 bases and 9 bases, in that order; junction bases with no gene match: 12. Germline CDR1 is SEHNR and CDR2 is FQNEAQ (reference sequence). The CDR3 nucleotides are TGTGCCAGCAGCCCACGGACAGGACCCTTCCAAAAACTGTTTTTT. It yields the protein CASSPRTGPFQKLFF.

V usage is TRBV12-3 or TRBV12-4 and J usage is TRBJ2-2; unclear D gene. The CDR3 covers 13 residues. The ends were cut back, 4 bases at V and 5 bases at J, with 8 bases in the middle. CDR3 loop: CASSSQETGELFF. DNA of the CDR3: TGTGCCAGCAGTTCGCAGGAAACCGGGGAGCTGTTTTTT.

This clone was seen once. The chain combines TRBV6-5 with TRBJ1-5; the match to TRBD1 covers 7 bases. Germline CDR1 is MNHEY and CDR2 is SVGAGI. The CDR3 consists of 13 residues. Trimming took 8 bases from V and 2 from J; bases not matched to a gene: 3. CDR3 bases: TGTGCCAGCTCCCAGGGGGGCAATCAGCCCCAGCATTTT. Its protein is CASSQGGNQPQHF.

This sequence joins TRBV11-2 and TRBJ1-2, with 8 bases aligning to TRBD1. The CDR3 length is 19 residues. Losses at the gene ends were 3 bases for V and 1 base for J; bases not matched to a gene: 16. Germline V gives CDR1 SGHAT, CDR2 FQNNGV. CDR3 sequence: CASSFSVGATGVNNYGYTF. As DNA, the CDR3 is TGTGCCAGCAGCTTCTCGGTGGGGGCGACAGGGGTAAATAACTATGGCTACACCTTC.

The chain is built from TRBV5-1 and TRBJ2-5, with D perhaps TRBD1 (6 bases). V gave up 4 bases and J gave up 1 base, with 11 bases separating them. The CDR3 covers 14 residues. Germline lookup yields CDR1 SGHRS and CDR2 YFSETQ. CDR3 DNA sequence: TGCGCCAGCAGCGTTACAGGGTCCCAAGAGACCCAGTACTTC. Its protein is CASSVTGSQETQYF.

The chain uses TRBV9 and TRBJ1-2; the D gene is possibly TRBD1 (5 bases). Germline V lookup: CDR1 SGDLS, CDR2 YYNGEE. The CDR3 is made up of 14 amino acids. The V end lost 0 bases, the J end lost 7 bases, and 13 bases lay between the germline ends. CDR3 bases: TGTGCCAGCAGCGTAGGGGCGGGGGATTTTGGCTACACCTTC. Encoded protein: CASSVGAGDFGYTF.

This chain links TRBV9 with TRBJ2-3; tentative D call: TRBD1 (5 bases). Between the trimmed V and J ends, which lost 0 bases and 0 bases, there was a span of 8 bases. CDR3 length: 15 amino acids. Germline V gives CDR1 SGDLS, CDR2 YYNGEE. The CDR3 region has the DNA TGTGCCAGCAGCGTAGAGGGGAAAAGCACAGATACGCAGTATTTT. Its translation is CASSVEGKSTDTQYF. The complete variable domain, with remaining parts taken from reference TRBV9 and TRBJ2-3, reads DSGVTQTPKHLITATGQRVTLRCSPRSGDLSVYWYQQSLDQGLQFLIQYYNGEERAKGNILERFSAQQFPDLHSELNLSSLELGDSALYFCASSVEGKSTDTQYFGPGTRLTVL.

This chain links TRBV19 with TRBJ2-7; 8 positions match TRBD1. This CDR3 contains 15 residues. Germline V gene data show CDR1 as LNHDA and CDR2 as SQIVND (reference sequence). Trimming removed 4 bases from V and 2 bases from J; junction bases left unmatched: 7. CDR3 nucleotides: TGTGCCAGTAGTAAGCCGGGACAGGCAACCTACGAGCAGTACTTC. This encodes CASSKPGQATYEQYF.

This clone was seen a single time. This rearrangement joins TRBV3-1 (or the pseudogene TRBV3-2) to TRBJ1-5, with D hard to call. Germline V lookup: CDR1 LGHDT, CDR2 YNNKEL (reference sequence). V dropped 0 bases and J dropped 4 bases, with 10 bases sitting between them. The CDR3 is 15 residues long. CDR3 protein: CASSQEMGRNQPQHF. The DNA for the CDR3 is TGTGCCAGCAGCCAAGAAATGGGCAGGAATCAGCCCCAGCATTTT.